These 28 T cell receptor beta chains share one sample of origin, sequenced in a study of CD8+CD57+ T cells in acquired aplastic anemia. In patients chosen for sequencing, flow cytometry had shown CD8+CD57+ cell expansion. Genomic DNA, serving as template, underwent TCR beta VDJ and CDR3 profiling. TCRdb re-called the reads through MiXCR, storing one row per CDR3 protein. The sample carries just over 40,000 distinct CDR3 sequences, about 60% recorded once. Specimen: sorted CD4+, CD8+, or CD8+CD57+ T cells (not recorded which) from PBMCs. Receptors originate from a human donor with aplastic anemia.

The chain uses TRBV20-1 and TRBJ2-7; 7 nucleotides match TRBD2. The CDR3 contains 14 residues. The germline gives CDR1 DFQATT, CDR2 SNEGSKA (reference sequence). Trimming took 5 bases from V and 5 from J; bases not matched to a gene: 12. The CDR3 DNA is TGCAGTGCTCCCCTTGGGGGGGGGATTGACGAGCAGTACTTC. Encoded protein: CSAPLGGGIDEQYF.

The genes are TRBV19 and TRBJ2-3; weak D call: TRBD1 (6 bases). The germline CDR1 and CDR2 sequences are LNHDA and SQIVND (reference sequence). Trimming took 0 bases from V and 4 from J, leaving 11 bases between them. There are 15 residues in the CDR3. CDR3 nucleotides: TGTGCCAGTAGTATAGACGCAGGGGAAGCAGATACGCAGTATTTT. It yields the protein CASSIDAGEADTQYF.

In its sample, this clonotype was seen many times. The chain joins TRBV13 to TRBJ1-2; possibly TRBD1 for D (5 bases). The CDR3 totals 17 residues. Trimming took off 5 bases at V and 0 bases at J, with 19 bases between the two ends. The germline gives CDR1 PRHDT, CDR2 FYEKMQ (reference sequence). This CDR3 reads CASSRRDGVSTNYGYTF. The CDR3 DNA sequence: TGTGCCAGCAGCCGCCGGGACGGAGTCTCTACTAACTATGGCTACACCTTC.

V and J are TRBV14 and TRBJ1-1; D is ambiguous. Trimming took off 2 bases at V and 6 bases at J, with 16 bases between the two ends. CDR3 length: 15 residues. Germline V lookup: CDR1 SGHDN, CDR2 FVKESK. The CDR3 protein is CASSQTNPFLPEAFF. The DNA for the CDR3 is TGTGCCAGCAGCCAAACCAACCCTTTCCTACCTGAAGCTTTCTTT. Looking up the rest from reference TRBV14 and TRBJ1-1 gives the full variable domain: EAGVTQFPSHSVIEKGQTVTLRCDPISGHDNLYWYRRVMGKEIKFLLHFVKESKQDESGMPNNRFLAERTGGTYSTLKVQPAELEDSGVYFCASSQTNPFLPEAFFGQGTRLTVV.

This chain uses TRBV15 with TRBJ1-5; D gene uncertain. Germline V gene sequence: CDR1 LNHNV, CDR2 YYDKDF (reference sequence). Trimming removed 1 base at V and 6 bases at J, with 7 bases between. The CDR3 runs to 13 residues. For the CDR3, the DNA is TGTGCCACCAGCAGAGCTGGAGGTCAGCCCCAGCATTTT. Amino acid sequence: CATSRAGGQPQHF.

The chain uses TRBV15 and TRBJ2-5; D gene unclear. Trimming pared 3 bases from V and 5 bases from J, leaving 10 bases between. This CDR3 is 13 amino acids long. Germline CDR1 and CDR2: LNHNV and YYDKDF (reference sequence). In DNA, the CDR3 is TGTGCCACCAGCAGTGTAGTGGGCGAGACCCAGTACTTC. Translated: CATSSVVGETQYF.

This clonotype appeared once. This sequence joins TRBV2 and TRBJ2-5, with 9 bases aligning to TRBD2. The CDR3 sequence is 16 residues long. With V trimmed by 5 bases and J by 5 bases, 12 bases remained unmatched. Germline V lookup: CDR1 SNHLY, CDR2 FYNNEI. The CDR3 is CASSSTLRSGRETQYF. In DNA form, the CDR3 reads TGTGCCAGCAGTTCCACCCTAAGGAGCGGGAGGGAGACCCAGTACTTC.

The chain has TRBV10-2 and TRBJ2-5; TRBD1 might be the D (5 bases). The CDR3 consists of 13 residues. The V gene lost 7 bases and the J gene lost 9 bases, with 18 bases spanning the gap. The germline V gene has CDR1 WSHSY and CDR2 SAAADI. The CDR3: CASTAGSNQPQYF. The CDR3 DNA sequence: TGCGCCAGCACGGCAGGGTCCAATCAGCCCCAGTACTTC.

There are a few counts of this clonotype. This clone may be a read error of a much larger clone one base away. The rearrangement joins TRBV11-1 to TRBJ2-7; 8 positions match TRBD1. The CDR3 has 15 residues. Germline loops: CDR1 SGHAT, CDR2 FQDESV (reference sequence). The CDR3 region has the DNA TGTCCCAGCAGCTTAGAACAGGGGGGCTCCTACGAGCAGTACTTC. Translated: CPSSLEQGGSYEQYF.

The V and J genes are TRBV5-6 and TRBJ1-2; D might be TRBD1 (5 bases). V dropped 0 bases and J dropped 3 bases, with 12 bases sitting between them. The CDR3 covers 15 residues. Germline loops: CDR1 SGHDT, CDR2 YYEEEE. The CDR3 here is CASSLATGWDYGYTF. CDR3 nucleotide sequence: TGTGCCAGCAGCTTGGCTACAGGTTGGGACTATGGCTACACCTTC.

The CDR3 region is CASSLASGSPLHF. DNA of the CDR3: TGTGCCAGCAGCTTAGCTTCCGGTTCACCCCTCCACTTT. The rearrangement links TRBV7-9 to TRBJ1-6; no clear D gene. Germline V CDR1 and CDR2: SEHNR, FQNEAQ (reference sequence). V was clipped by 0 bases and J by 9 bases, with 6 bases between them. The CDR3 runs to 13 residues.

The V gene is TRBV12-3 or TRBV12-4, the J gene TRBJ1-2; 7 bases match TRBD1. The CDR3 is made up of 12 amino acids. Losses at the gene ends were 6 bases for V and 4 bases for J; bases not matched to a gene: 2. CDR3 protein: CASRGTVYGYTF. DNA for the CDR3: TGTGCCAGCAGGGGGACAGTCTATGGCTACACCTTC.

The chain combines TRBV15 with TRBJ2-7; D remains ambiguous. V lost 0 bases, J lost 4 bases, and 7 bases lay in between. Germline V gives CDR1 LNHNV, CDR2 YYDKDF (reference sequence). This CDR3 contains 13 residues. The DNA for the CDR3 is TGTGCCACCAGCAGAGATCAAGGTTACGAGCAGTACTTC. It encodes CATSRDQGYEQYF.

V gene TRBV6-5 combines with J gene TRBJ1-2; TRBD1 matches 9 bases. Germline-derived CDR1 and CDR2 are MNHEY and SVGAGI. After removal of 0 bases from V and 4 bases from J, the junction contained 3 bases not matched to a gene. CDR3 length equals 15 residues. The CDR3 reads CASSYSGTGSYGYTF. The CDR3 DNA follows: TGTGCCAGCAGTTACTCAGGGACAGGGAGCTATGGCTACACCTTC.

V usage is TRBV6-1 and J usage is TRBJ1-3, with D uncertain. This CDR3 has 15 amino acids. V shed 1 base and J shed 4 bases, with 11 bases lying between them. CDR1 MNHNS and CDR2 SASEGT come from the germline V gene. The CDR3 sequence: CASSEGAPGGNTIYF. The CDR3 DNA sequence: TGTGCCAGCAGTGAAGGTGCGCCAGGAGGAAACACCATATATTTT.

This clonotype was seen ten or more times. CDR3: CARNPYLGTNTGELFF. As DNA, the CDR3 is TGTGCCAGAAACCCCTACCTTGGGACTAACACCGGGGAGCTGTTTTTT. The chain links TRBV11-1 to TRBJ2-2; weak D call: TRBD2 (6 bases). Germline V CDR1 and CDR2: SGHAT, FQDESV (reference sequence). The CDR3 sequence is 16 residues long. Trimming took off 9 bases at V and 2 bases at J, with 19 bases between the two ends.

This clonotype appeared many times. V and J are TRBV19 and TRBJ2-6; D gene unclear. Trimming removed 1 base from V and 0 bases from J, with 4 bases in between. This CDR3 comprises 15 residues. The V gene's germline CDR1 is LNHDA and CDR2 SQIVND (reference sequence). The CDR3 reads CASSIGSSGANVLTF. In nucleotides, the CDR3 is TGTGCCAGTAGTATAGGGAGCTCTGGGGCCAACGTCCTGACTTTC. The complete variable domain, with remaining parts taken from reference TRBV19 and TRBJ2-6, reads DGGITQSPKYLFRKEGQNVTLSCEQNLNHDAMYWYRQDPGQGLRLIYYSQIVNDFQKGDIAEGYSVSREKKESFPLTVTSAQKNPTAFYLCASSIGSSGANVLTFGAGSRLTVL.

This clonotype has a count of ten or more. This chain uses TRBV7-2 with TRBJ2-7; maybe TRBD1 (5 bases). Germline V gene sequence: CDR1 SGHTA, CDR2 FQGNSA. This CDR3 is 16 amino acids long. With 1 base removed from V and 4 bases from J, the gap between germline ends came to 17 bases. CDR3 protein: CASSLVGANPLYEQYF. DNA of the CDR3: TGTGCCAGCAGCTTAGTTGGGGCCAATCCACTTTACGAGCAGTACTTC.

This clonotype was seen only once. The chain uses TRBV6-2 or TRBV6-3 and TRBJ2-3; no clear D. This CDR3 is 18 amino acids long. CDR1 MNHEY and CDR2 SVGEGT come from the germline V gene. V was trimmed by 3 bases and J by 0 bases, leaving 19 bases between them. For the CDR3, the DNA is TGTGCCAGCAGTTATGATGTGCGGACCTTTTCTAGCACAGATACGCAGTATTTT. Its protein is CASSYDVRTFSSTDTQYF.

The chain's CDR3 is CASQRQGSYNEQFF. CDR3 bases: TGTGCCAGCCAAAGACAGGGATCCTACAATGAGCAGTTCTTC. V and J are TRBV27 and TRBJ2-1, with 7 bases aligning to TRBD1. V was pared by 8 bases and J by 1 base, with 5 bases of the junction left unmatched. This CDR3 contains 14 residues. CDR1 MNHEY and CDR2 SMNVEV come from the germline V gene (reference sequence).

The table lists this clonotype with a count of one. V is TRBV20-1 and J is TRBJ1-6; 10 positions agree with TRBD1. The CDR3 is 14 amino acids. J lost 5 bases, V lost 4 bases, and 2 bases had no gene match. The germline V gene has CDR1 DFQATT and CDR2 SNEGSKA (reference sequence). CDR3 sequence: CSATDRGDNSPLHF. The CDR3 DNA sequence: TGCAGTGCTACGGACAGGGGGGATAATTCACCCCTCCACTTT.

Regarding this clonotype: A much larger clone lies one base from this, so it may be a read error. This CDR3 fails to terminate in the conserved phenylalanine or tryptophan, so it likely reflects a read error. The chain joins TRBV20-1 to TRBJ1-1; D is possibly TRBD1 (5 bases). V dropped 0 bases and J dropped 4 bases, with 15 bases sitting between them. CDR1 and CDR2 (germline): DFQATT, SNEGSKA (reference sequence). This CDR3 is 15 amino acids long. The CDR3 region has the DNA TGCAGTGCTAGAGATCCAGGCCTGGGGGGCACTGAAGCTTTCCTT. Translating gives CSARDPGLGGTEAFL.

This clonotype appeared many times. In nucleotides, the CDR3 is TGTGCCAGCGTGGGGGATTATAGCAATCAGCCCCAGCATTTT. It specifies CASVGDYSNQPQHF. The chain is built from TRBV7-9 and TRBJ1-5, with TRBD1 as a possible D gene (5 bases). V lost 8 bases and J lost 0, with 11 bases in between. From germline, CDR1 is SEHNR and CDR2 FQNEAQ (reference sequence). CDR3 length: 14 amino acids.

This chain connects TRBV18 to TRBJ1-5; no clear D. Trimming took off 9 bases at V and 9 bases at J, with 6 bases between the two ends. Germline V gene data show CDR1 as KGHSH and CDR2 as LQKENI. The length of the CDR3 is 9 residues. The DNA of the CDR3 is TGTGCCAGTCATGGGCCCCAGCATTTT. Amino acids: CASHGPQHF.

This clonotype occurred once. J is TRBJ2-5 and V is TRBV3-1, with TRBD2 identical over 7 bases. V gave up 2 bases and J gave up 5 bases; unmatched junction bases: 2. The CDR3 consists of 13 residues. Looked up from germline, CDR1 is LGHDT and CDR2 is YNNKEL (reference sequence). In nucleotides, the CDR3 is TGTGCCAGCAGCCAAAGAGCGGGGGAGACCCAGTACTTC. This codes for CASSQRAGETQYF.

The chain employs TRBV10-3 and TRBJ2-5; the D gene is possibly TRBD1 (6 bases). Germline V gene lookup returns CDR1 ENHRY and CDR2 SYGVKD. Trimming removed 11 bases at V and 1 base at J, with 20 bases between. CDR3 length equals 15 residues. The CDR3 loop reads CAVGAATGGQETQYF. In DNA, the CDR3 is TGTGCCGTCGGAGCGGCGACAGGAGGCCAAGAGACCCAGTACTTC.

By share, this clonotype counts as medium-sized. CDR3 sequence: CSVRGTGVLYGYTF. The CDR3 bases are TGCAGCGTTAGGGGGACAGGGGTTCTCTATGGCTACACCTTC. The chain couples TRBV29-1 to TRBJ1-2; 10 positions match TRBD1. There are 14 residues in the CDR3. The V segment lost 5 bases and the J segment 4 bases; nucleotides outside the gene matches: 7. Germline values: CDR1 SQVTM, CDR2 ANQGSEA.

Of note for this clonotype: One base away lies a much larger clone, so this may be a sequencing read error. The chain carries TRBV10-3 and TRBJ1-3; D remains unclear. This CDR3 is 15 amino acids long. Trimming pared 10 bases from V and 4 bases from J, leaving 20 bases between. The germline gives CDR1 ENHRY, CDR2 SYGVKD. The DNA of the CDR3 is TGTGCCACCAAGGCGGAGGAGTATTCCGGAAACACCATATATTTT. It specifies CATKAEEYSGNTIYF.